This passage covers 20 T cell receptor beta chains from one sample sequenced in a study of cytomegalovirus exposure and HLA in healthy donors. The primer mix had 60 Vbeta and 13 Jbeta primers. Clones were read by immunoSEQ multiplex PCR, and TCRdb kept only the in-frame ones, dropping some. The sample lists some 140,000 clones; 73% were seen once. The sample consisted of PBMCs. Receptors were obtained from a woman aged 40 to 50 in good health and CMV-seronegative.

The rearrangement joins TRBV6-5 to TRBJ2-1; 7 nucleotides match TRBD2. This CDR3 region has 15 residues. The junction had 10 bases not matched to a gene; V was cut back by 6 bases and J by 5 bases. CDR1 is MNHEY, CDR2 SVGAGI, per germline. CDR3 nucleotide sequence: TGTGCCAGCAGCCAGCTCGGGGGGAGAAACAATGAGCAGTTCTTC. It specifies CASSQLGGRNNEQFF.

V and J are TRBV6-6 and TRBJ1-6; 7 bases map to TRBD1. From germline, CDR1 is MNHNY and CDR2 SVGAGI (reference sequence). Trimming took 5 bases from V and 5 from J; bases not matched to a gene: 9. The CDR3 runs to 16 residues. CDR3 DNA: TGTGCCAGCAGTCTTCCTAACAGGGGTGATAATTCACCCCTCCACTTT. Amino acids: CASSLPNRGDNSPLHF.

This clone occurred a few times. This chain uses TRBV14 with TRBJ2-7, with D tentatively TRBD2 (6 bases). Germline assignment: CDR1 SGHDN and CDR2 FVKESK. V dropped 3 bases and J dropped 4 bases, with 7 bases sitting between them. The CDR3 is 12 amino acids. DNA for the CDR3: TGTGCCAGCAGCCAGGGGGGATACGAGCAGTACTTC. This gives the protein CASSQGGYEQYF.

The rearrangement joins TRBV6-1 to TRBJ1-1, with 8 bases aligning to TRBD1. Germline V gene data show CDR1 as MNHNS and CDR2 as SASEGT. V was pared by 10 bases and J by 4 bases, with 5 bases of the junction left unmatched. CDR3 length equals 12 residues. The CDR3 sequence is CATKDRVTEAFF. The CDR3 nucleotides are TGTGCCACCAAGGACAGGGTCACTGAAGCTTTCTTT.

The chain employs TRBV11-2 and TRBJ2-5; TRBD1 matches at 9 bases. This CDR3 has 14 amino acids. CDR1 and CDR2 from the germline V gene are SGHAT and FQNNGV. V trimming: 5 bases; J trimming: 4 bases; junction bases outside the gene matches: 5. CDR3 coding DNA: TGTGCCAGCAGCCAGGGACAGGGTGGAGAGACCCAGTACTTC. It specifies CASSQGQGGETQYF.

The chain links TRBV7-9 to TRBJ2-5, with 9 bases fitting TRBD1. Germline loops: CDR1 SEHNR, CDR2 FQNEAQ (reference sequence). J gave up 5 bases and V 2 bases, and 3 bases lay outside the gene matches. The CDR3 runs 14 residues. CDR3 DNA sequence: TGTGCCAGCAGCTTAACAGGGGGCCCCGAGACCCAGTACTTC. Translation: CASSLTGGPETQYF.

The chain couples TRBV4-2 to TRBJ1-3; the D is unclear. The CDR3 extends over 16 amino acids. Trimming cost V 0 bases and J 3 bases, with 12 bases left between them. Germline V lookup: CDR1 LGHNA, CDR2 YNFKEQ. CDR3 loop: CASSQDRRQSGNTIYF. CDR3 nucleotides: TGTGCCAGCAGCCAAGATCGGCGGCAGAGTGGAAACACCATATATTTT.

A few counts support this clone. The chain has TRBV6-1 and TRBJ1-5, with D possibly matching TRBD1 (5 bases). Between the trimmed V and J ends, which lost 6 bases and 1 base, there was a span of 10 bases. The CDR3 sequence is 14 residues long. CDR1 is MNHNS and CDR2 is SASEGT in the germline V gene. The CDR3 region is CASSPWGSNQPQHF. As DNA, the CDR3 is TGTGCCAGCAGCCCCTGGGGCAGCAATCAGCCCCAGCATTTT.

The chain couples TRBV27 to TRBJ2-7; D is possibly TRBD2 (6 bases). The germline gives CDR1 MNHEY, CDR2 SMNVEV (reference sequence). This CDR3 contains 14 residues. V was cut by 6 bases and J by 6 bases, with 18 bases left in between. The CDR3 spells CASSVSGGYFEQYV. The CDR3 DNA reads as TGTGCCAGCAGCGTATCAGGAGGGTACTTCGAGCAGTACGTC.

The rearrangement links TRBV7-3 to TRBJ2-5; D is unresolved. CDR1 is SGHTA, CDR2 FQGTGA, per germline. Trimming removed 2 bases from V and 8 bases from J, with 6 bases in between. The CDR3 is made up of 11 amino acids. In DNA form, the CDR3 reads TGTGCCAGCAGCTTAGGCGGCACCCAGTACTTC. This codes for CASSLGGTQYF. Looking up the rest from reference TRBV7-3 and TRBJ2-5 gives the full variable domain: GAGVSQTPSNKVTEKGKYVELRCDPISGHTALYWYRQSLGQGPEFLIYFQGTGAADDSGLPNDRFFAVRPEGSVSTLKIQRTERGDSAVYLCASSLGGTQYFGPGTRLLVL.

The rearrangement links TRBV5-6 to TRBJ1-1; 8 bases are shared with TRBD1. Germline CDR1 SGHDT, CDR2 YYEEEE. This CDR3 is built from 16 residues. V lost 1 base, J lost 5 bases, and 10 bases stayed unmatched. The CDR3 protein is CASSLLDPGGRTEAFF. In nucleotides, the CDR3 is TGTGCCAGCAGCTTGCTTGATCCAGGGGGCAGGACTGAAGCTTTCTTT.

This chain connects TRBV6-5 to TRBJ1-5; D not certain. V shed 5 bases and J shed 3 bases, with 8 bases lying between them. Germline CDR1 and CDR2: MNHEY and SVGAGI. This CDR3 has 13 residues. The CDR3: CASSPRSNQPQHF. The CDR3 DNA sequence: TGTGCCAGCAGTCCCCGGTCCAATCAGCCCCAGCATTTT.

The chain couples TRBV2 to TRBJ1-5; D possibly corresponds to TRBD1 (6 bases). Trimming shortened V by 7 bases and J by 1 base, and 11 bases separated the two germline ends. In germline, CDR1 is SNHLY, CDR2 FYNNEI. The CDR3 loop spans 14 amino acids. CDR3 region: CASKLGGSNQPQHF. In nucleotides, the CDR3 is TGTGCCAGCAAGTTAGGGGGAAGCAATCAGCCCCAGCATTTT.

V gene TRBV14 combines with J gene TRBJ1-2, with D possibly matching TRBD1 (5 bases). V was cut by 0 bases and J by 5 bases, with 13 bases left in between. CDR1 and CDR2 (germline): SGHDN, FVKESK. This CDR3 spans 15 amino acids. CDR3 residues: CASSQDPGRGYGYTF. For the CDR3, the DNA is TGTGCCAGCAGCCAAGACCCCGGGCGGGGGTATGGCTACACCTTC.

J is TRBJ1-2 and V is TRBV19, with 12 bases aligning to TRBD1. The trim removed 6 bases at V and 8 bases at J, leaving 7 bases unmatched. The length of the CDR3 is 14 residues. The germline V gene encodes CDR1 LNHDA and CDR2 SQIVND (reference sequence). CDR3 sequence: CASSPGQGAKGYTF. Written as DNA, the CDR3 is TGTGCCAGTAGCCCGGGACAGGGGGCAAAGGGCTACACCTTC.

V usage is TRBV9 and J usage is TRBJ1-4; 10 nucleotides line up with TRBD1. Germline V gene sequence: CDR1 SGDLS, CDR2 YYNGEE. The CDR3 is 17 amino acids. The ends lost 3 bases at V and 8 bases at J; junction bases unmatched: 13. The DNA of the CDR3 is TGTGCCAGCAGCGCGGGACAGGGGTTGGTTTCGGGCGAAAAACTGTTTTTT. It codes for CASSAGQGLVSGEKLFF.

The chain links TRBV6-6 to TRBJ2-7; tentative D call: TRBD2 (6 bases). Germline V CDR1 and CDR2: MNHNY, SVGAGI (reference sequence). CDR3 size: 13 residues. Between the trimmed V and J ends, which lost 6 bases and 4 bases, there was a span of 13 bases. In DNA, the CDR3 is TGTGCCAGCAGGGAGACAGCGGGTTACGAGCAGTACTTC. This translates into CASRETAGYEQYF.

This chain links TRBV7-9 with TRBJ1-3; 11 positions agree with TRBD1. Losses at the gene ends were 3 bases for V and 7 bases for J; bases not matched to a gene: 2. The CDR3 has 14 amino acids. Germline V gives CDR1 SEHNR, CDR2 FQNEAQ (reference sequence). The CDR3 loop is CASSFGDRGNTIYF. The CDR3 region has the DNA TGTGCCAGCAGCTTCGGGGACAGGGGGAACACCATATATTTT.

The V and J genes are TRBV7-9 and TRBJ2-1, with a tentative D call TRBD1 (5 bases). The V gene's germline CDR1 is SEHNR and CDR2 FQNEAQ (reference sequence). This CDR3 has 17 amino acids. The V end was cut by 4 bases, the J end by 0 bases, with 16 bases between. CDR3 nucleotide sequence: TGTGCCAGCAGCTCCAACATAGGGGCGAGCTCCTACAATGAGCAGTTCTTC. It encodes CASSSNIGASSYNEQFF.

The chain carries TRBV5-5 and TRBJ1-5, with 7 positions matching TRBD1. With 1 base clipped from V and 6 bases from J, the junction kept 4 bases outside the gene matches. The CDR3 runs 14 residues. Germline V gives CDR1 SGHKS, CDR2 YYEKEE (reference sequence). CDR3 sequence reads: CASSLTGDGQPQHF. The CDR3 bases are TGTGCCAGCAGCTTGACAGGGGATGGTCAGCCCCAGCATTTT. The complete variable domain, with remaining parts taken from reference TRBV5-5 and TRBJ1-5, reads DAGVTQSPTHLIKTRGQQVTLRCSPISGHKSVSWYQQVLGQGPQFIFQYYEKEERGRGNFPDRFSARQFPNYSSELNVNALLLGDSALYLCASSLTGDGQPQHFGDGTRLSIL.